This T cell receptor beta chain was sequenced during a study of blood T cell repertoires in COVID-19. About the study: Sample material is recorded as cDNA or gDNA derived from T cells, B-cell-depleted T cells, or PBMCs.

Germline V gene lookup returns CDR1 SGHDT and CDR2 YYEEEE. The V gene lost 4 bases and the J gene lost 5 bases, with 18 bases spanning the gap. The CDR3 spans 15 residues. Clones were read by immunoSEQ multiplex PCR, and TCRdb kept only the in-frame ones, dropping some. The table records roughly 260,000 clones, approximately 90% of them present only once. The study assigned cohorts using participant-reported clinical history. The chain employs TRBV5-6 and TRBJ2-5; a possible D gene is TRBD2 (6 bases). What was sequenced was PBMCs or T cells enriched from blood (not recorded which). This clonotype originated in a woman aged 25 to 45 with acute COVID-19. The CDR3 is CASSRWGDMGETQYF. The CDR3 DNA follows: TGTGCCAGCAGCCGTTGGGGGGATATGGGCGAGACCCAGTACTTC. The full variable domain, completed using reference TRBV5-6 and TRBJ2-5, is DAGVTQSPTHLIKTRGQQVTLRCSPKSGHDTVSWYQQALGQGPQFIFQYYEEEERQRGNFPDRFSGHQFPNYSSELNVNALLLGDSALYLCASSRWGDMGETQYFGPGTRLLVL.